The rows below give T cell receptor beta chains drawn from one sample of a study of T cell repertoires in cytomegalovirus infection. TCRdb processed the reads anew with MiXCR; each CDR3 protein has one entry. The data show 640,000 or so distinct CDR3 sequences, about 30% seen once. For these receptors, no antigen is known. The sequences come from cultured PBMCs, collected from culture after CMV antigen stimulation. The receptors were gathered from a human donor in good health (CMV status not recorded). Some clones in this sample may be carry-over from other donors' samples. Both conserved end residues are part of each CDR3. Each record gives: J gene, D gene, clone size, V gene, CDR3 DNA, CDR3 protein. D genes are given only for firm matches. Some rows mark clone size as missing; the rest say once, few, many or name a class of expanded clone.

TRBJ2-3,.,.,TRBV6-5,TGTGCCAGCAGTTACACCGGGACGCGACCTAGCACAGATACGCAGTATTTT,CASSYTGTRPSTDTQYF
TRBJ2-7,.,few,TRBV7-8,TGTGCCAGCAGCTCAGAGGGCGGAGCCTACGAGCAGTACTTC,CASSSEGGAYEQYF
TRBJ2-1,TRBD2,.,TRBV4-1,TGCGCCAGCAGGGGGACCTTGACCGGGACTAGATACTACAATGAGCAGTTCTTC,CASRGTLTGTRYYNEQFF
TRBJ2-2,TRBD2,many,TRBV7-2,TGTGCCAGCAGCTTAGCGCGGACTAGGAATCCCGGGGAGCTGTTTTTT,CASSLARTRNPGELFF
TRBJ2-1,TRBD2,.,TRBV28,TGTGCCAGCAGTTCGATAGCGGGAGGTTCCTACAATGAGCAGTTCTTC,CASSSIAGGSYNEQFF
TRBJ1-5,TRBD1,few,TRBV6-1,TGTGCCAGCCTAACAGGGGGCAACAAGCCCCAGCATTTT,CASLTGGNKPQHF
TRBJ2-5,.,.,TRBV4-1,TGCGCCAGCAGCCTGGGAGCTAGGATGGAGACCCAGTACTTC,CASSLGARMETQYF
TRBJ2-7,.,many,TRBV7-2,TGTGCCAGCAGCTTAGTGCAGGGGGGGTCCTACGAGCAGTACTTC,CASSLVQGGSYEQYF
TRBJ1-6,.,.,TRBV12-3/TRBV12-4,TGTGCCAGCAGAACCTCAGGACAGCTAAATTCACCCCTCCACTTT,CASRTSGQLNSPLHF
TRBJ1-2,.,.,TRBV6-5,TGTGCCAGCAGAAGAAGCCTTCGATTCGCGGGTGGCTACACCTTC,CASRRSLRFAGGYTF
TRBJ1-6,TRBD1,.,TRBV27,TGTGCCAGCAGCATACAGGGGGCCGGTTCACCCCTCCACTTT,CASSIQGAGSPLHF
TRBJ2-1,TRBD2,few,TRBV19,TGTGCCAGTACCCCTCCGGGACTAGCGGGGGTCAATGAGCAGTTCTTC,CASTPPGLAGVNEQFF
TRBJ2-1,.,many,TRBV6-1,TGTGCCAGCAGTGAAGACAGGGTCTCCTACAATGAGCAGTTCTTC,CASSEDRVSYNEQFF